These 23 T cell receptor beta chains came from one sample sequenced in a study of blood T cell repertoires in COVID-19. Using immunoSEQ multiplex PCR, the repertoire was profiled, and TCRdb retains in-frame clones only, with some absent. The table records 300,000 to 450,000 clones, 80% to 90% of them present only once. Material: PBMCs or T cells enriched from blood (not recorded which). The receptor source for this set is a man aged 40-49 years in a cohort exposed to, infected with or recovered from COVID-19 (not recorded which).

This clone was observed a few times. CDR3 amino acids: CASSSPGTGIHEQYF. In DNA, the CDR3 is TGTGCCAGCAGTTCTCCCGGGACAGGGATCCACGAGCAGTACTTC. V gene TRBV27 combines with J gene TRBJ2-7; 9 bases line up with TRBD1. Losses at the gene ends were 4 bases for V and 5 bases for J; bases not matched to a gene: 9. Germline CDR1 is MNHEY and CDR2 is SMNVEV (reference sequence). This CDR3 region has 15 residues.

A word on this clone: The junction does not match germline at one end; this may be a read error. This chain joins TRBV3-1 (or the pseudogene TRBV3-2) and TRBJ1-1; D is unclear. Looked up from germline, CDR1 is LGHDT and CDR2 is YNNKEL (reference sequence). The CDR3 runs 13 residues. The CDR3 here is CASSGRGNSEAFF. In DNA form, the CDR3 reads TGTGCCAGCAGCGGGAGAGGGAACTCTGAAGCTTTCTTT.

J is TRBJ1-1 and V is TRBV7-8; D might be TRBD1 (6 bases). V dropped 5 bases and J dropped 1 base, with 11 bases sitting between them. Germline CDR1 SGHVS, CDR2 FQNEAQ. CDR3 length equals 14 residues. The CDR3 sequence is CASSALQGNTEAFF. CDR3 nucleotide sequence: TGTGCCAGCAGCGCGTTACAGGGGAACACTGAAGCTTTCTTT. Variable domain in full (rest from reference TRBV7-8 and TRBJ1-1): GAGVSQSPRYKVAKRGQDVALRCDPISGHVSLFWYQQALGQGPEFLTYFQNEAQLDKSGLPSDRFFAERPEGSVSTLKIQRTQQEDSAVYLCASSALQGNTEAFFGQGTRLTVV.

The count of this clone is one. This chain's CDR3 is CASSLQGRHEQYF. DNA for the CDR3: TGTGCCAGCAGCTTACAGGGGCGACACGAGCAGTACTTC. The chain joins TRBV7-9 to TRBJ2-7; a possible D gene is TRBD1 (6 bases). The V gene lost 2 bases and the J gene lost 5 bases, with 10 bases spanning the gap. This CDR3 is built from 13 residues. Germline V gene data show CDR1 as SEHNR and CDR2 as FQNEAQ (reference sequence).

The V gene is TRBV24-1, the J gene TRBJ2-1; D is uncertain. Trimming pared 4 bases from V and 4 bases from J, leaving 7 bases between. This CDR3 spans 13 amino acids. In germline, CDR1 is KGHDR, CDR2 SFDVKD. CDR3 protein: CATSDVGYNEQFF. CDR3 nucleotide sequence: TGTGCCACCAGTGACGTCGGGTACAATGAGCAGTTCTTC.

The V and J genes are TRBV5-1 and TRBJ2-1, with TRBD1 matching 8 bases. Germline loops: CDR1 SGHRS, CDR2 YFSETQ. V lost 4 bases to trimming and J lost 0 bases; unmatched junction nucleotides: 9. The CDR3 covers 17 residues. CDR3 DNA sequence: TGCGCCAGCAGCGCGGCAGGGGGCCCCAGCTCCTACAATGAGCAGTTCTTC. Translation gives CASSAAGGPSSYNEQFF.

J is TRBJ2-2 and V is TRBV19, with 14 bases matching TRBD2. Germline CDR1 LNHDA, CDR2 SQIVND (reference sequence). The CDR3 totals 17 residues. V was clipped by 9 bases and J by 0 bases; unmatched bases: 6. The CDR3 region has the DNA TGTGCCAGCAAGACTAGCGGGAGGGCCTCGAACACCGGGGAGCTGTTTTTT. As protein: CASKTSGRASNTGELFF.

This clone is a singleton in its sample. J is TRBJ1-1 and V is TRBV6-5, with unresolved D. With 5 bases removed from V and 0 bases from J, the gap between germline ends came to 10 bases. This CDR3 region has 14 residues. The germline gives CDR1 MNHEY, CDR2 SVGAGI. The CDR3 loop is CASSPTIVNTEAFF. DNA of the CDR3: TGTGCCAGCAGTCCCACCATAGTGAACACTGAAGCTTTCTTT.

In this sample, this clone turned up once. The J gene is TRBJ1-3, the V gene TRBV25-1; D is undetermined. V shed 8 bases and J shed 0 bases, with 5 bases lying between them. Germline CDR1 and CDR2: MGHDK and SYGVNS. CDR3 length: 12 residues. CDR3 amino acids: CASQNSGNTIYF. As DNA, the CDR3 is TGTGCCAGCCAAAACTCTGGAAACACCATATATTTT. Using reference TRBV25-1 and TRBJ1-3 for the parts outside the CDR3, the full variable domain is EADIYQTPRYLVIGTGKKITLECSQTMGHDKMYWYQQDPGMELHLIHYSYGVNSTEKGDLSSESTVSRIRTEHFPLTLESARPSHTSQYLCASQNSGNTIYFGEGSWLTVV.

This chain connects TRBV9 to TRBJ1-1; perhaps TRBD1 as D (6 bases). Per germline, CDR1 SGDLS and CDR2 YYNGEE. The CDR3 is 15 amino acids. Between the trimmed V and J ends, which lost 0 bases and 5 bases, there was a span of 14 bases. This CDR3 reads CASSVVAGERTEAFF. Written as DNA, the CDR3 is TGTGCCAGCAGCGTAGTGGCAGGGGAGAGGACTGAAGCTTTCTTT.

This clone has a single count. For the CDR3, the DNA is TGTGCCAGCAGACCGGCGAACACCGGGGAGCTGTTTTTT. It is translated as CASRPANTGELFF. The chain has TRBV6-5 and TRBJ2-2; D not certain. The CDR3 totals 13 residues. Germline V gene data show CDR1 as MNHEY and CDR2 as SVGAGI. The V end was cut by 6 bases, the J end by 0 bases, with 5 bases between.

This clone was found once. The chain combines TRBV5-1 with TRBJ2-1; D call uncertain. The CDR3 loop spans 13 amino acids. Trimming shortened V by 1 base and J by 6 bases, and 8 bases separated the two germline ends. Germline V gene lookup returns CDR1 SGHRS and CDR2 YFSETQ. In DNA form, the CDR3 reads TGCGCCAGCAGCTTGCTAGGCGCCAATGAGCAGTTCTTC. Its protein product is CASSLLGANEQFF.

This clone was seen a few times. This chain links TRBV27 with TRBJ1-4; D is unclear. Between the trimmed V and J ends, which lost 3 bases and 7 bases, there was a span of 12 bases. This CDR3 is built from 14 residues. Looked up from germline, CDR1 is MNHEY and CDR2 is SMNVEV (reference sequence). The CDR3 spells CASSLSGPAEKLFF. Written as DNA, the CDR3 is TGTGCCAGCAGTTTGAGCGGGCCGGCTGAAAAACTGTTTTTT.

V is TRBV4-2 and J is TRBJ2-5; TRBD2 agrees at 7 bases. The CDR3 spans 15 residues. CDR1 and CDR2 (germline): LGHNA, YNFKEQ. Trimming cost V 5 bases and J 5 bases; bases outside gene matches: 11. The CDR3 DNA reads TGTGCCAGCAGCAAAGCGGGCCAGCGGGGTGAGACCCAGTACTTC. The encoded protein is CASSKAGQRGETQYF.

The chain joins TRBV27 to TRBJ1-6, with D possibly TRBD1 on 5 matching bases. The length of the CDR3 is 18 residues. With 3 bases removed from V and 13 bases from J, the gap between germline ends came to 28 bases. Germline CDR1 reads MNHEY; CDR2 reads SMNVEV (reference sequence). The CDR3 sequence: CASSLKIPRAQSGSPLHF. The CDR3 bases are TGTGCCAGCAGTTTGAAAATTCCCAGGGCGCAATCAGGGTCGCCCCTCCACTTT.

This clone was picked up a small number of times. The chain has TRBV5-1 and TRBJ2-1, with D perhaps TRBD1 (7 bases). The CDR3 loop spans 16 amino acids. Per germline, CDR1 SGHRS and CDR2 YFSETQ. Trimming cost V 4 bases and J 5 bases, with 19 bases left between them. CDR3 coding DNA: TGCGCCAGCAGCCCAGCCAGGCCAGGGGGGAACAATGAGCAGTTCTTC. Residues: CASSPARPGGNNEQFF.

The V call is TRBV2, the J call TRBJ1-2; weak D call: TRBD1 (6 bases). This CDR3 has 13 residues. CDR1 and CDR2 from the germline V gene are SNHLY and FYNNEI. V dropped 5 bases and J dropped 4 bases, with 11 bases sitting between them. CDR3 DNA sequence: TGTGCCAGCAGTTTCGACAGGACCTATGGCTACACCTTC. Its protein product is CASSFDRTYGYTF.

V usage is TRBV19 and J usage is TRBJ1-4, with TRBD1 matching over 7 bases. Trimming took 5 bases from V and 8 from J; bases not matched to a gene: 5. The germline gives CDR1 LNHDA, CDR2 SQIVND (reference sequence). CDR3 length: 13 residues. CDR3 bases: TGTGCCAGTAGTTGGGACAGAGGGGAAAAACTGTTTTTT. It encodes CASSWDRGEKLFF.

The CDR3 loop reads CASSIGVNTEAFF. CDR3 DNA: TGTGCCAGCAGTATAGGGGTGAACACTGAAGCTTTCTTT. This chain connects TRBV27 to TRBJ1-1, with D possibly being TRBD1 (5 bases). Trimming shortened V by 5 bases and J by 0 bases, and 7 bases separated the two germline ends. CDR1 MNHEY and CDR2 SMNVEV come from the germline V gene (reference sequence). The CDR3 is 13 residues long.

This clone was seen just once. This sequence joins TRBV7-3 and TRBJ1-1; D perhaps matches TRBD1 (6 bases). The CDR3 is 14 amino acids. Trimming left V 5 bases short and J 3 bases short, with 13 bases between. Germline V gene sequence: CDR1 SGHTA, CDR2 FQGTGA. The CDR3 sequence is CASSRGRGDTEAFF. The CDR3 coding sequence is TGTGCCAGCAGCAGAGGGAGGGGGGACACTGAAGCTTTCTTT. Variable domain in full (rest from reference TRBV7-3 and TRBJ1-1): GAGVSQTPSNKVTEKGKYVELRCDPISGHTALYWYRQSLGQGPEFLIYFQGTGAADDSGLPNDRFFAVRPEGSVSTLKIQRTERGDSAVYLCASSRGRGDTEAFFGQGTRLTVV.

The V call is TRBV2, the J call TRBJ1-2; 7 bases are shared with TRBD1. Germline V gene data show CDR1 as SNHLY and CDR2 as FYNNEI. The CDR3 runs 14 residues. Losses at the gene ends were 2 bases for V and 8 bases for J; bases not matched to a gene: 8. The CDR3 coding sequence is TGTGCCAGCAGTGAATCCAGGGGGATCTACGGCTACACCTTC. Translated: CASSESRGIYGYTF.

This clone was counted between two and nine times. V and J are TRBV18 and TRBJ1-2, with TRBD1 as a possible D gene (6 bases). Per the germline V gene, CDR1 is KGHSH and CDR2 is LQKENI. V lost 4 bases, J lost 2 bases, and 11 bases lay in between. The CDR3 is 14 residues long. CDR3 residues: CASSQGGQNYGYTF. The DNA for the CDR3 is TGTGCCAGCTCACAGGGGGGGCAGAACTATGGCTACACCTTC.

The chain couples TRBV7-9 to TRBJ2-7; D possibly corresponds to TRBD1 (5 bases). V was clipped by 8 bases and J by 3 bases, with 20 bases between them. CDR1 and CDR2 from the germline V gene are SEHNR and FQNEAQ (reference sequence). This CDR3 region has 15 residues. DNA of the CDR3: TGTGCCAGCCGACCCTCCCAGGGTCCTAACTACGAGCAGTACTTC. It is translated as CASRPSQGPNYEQYF.